The entry below describes one T cell receptor beta chain. This specimen belongs to a study of control samples from healthy donors and cancer patients. Method: immunoSEQ multiplex PCR; TCRdb's copy keeps in-frame clones and lacks some. The sample holds under 85,000 clones, roughly nine tenths seen once. Germline V gene data show CDR1 as MGHRA and CDR2 as YSYEKL. The CDR3 loop spans 17 amino acids. With 0 bases clipped from V and 4 bases from J, the junction kept 4 bases outside the gene matches. This clonotype originated in a man between 60 and 75 years old with colorectal cancer. The chain couples TRBV4-1 to TRBJ2-2, with 11 bases aligning to TRBD2. Sequenced: PBMCs. The CDR3 sequence is CASSQEASGGTTGELFF. CDR3 nucleotides: TGCGCCAGCAGCCAAGAGGCTAGCGGGGGGACCACCGGGGAGCTGTTTTTT.